Listed here is a single T cell receptor (beta chain). As yet, its antigen is unknown. This entry belongs to a study of T cell clonotyping in hematopoietic cell transplantation. From germline, CDR1 is SGHDT and CDR2 YYEEEE. The CDR3 is made up of 13 amino acids. V was shortened by 4 bases and J by 2 bases, with 9 bases between the two germline ends. Study outcomes and limitations: No sorting was done, leaving CD4 and CD8 contributions mixed.

This sample's time point: recipient sample about 28 days before transplant, after cytoreduction. Measured with immunoSEQ multiplex PCR; TCRdb has only the in-frame clones, and not every one. The sample has about 27,000 clones, less than 75% seen once. Specimen: peripheral blood mononuclear cells, collected before stem cell transplant. The V gene is TRBV5-6, the J gene TRBJ2-5; D is perhaps TRBD1 (5 bases). The clonotype comes from a man in his fifties or sixties with myelodysplastic syndrome. Some clones in this sample may be carry-over from other donors' samples. This CDR3 is CASSVRQQETQYF. The DNA for the CDR3 is TGTGCCAGCAGCGTGCGACAGCAAGAGACCCAGTACTTC.